This passage covers 7 T cell receptor beta chains from one sample sequenced in a study of T cells in Graves' hyperthyroidism and ophthalmopathy. Researchers took RNA transcripts and amplified the TCR beta CDR3 regions from them. The HTBI primer set drove a first-round RT-PCR of the TCR CDR3. Each CDR3 protein is one row after TCRdb ran MiXCR on the multiplex PCR reads. The data hold 330,000 or so distinct CDR3 sequences, with approximately 18% observed a single time. The specimen was blood. The receptors stem from a man in his fifties with Graves' ophthalmopathy.

This clonotype was counted at least ten times. The chain joins TRBV15 to TRBJ1-1, with no clear D. Germline assignment: CDR1 LNHNV and CDR2 YYDKDF (reference sequence). This CDR3 region has 14 residues. Trimming pared 0 bases from V and 6 bases from J, leaving 11 bases between. As DNA, the CDR3 is TGTGCCACCAGCAGAGATCGCGGATTGGCTGAAGCTTTCTTT. Translated: CATSRDRGLAEAFF. Using reference TRBV15 and TRBJ1-1 for the parts outside the CDR3, the full variable domain is DAMVIQNPRYQVTQFGKPVTLSCSQTLNHNVMYWYQQKSSQAPKLLFHYYDKDFNNEADTPDNFQSRRPNTSFCFLDIRSPGLGDTAMYLCATSRDRGLAEAFFGQGTRLTVV.

The chain joins TRBV10-3 to TRBJ1-4; TRBD1 aligns across 8 bases. Per the germline V gene, CDR1 is ENHRY and CDR2 is SYGVKD. The CDR3 covers 14 residues. The V gene end was trimmed by 10 bases and the J gene end by 5 bases; junction bases not matched to a gene: 9. The DNA for the CDR3 is TGTGCCACAACGAGGGACAGGCTGAATGAAAAACTGTTTTTT. It yields the protein CATTRDRLNEKLFF.

The chain uses TRBV6-5 and TRBJ1-1, with D tentatively TRBD1 (6 bases). The CDR3 contains 14 residues. CDR1 MNHEY and CDR2 SVGAGI come from the germline V gene. V was cut by 2 bases and J by 4 bases, with 11 bases left in between. CDR3: CASSYGTGFTEAFF. The DNA of the CDR3 is TGTGCCAGCAGTTACGGCACAGGGTTCACTGAAGCTTTCTTT.

This clonotype was found many times. The chain employs TRBV2 and TRBJ2-7, with D hard to call. The CDR3 consists of 10 residues. Trimming took off 3 bases at V and 7 bases at J, with 4 bases between the two ends. CDR1 is SNHLY and CDR2 is FYNNEI in the germline V gene. Written as DNA, the CDR3 is TGTGCCAGCAGTGATTGGGAGCAGTACTTC. It encodes CASSDWEQYF. Combining the CDR3 with reference TRBV2 and TRBJ2-7 gives the whole variable domain EPEVTQTPSHQVTQMGQEVILRCVPISNHLYFYWYRQILGQKVEFLVSFYNNEISEKSEIFDDQFSVERPDGSNFTLKIRSTKLEDSAMYFCASSDWEQYFGPGTRLTVT.

The table lists this clonotype with a few counts. This chain's CDR3 is CSARDVAQGGYNEQFF. The CDR3 bases are TGCAGTGCTAGAGACGTCGCGCAGGGGGGCTACAATGAGCAGTTCTTC. The chain links TRBV20-1 to TRBJ2-1; possible D gene TRBD1, 7 bases. This CDR3 spans 16 amino acids. V dropped 0 bases and J dropped 3 bases, with 15 bases sitting between them. Germline CDR1 is DFQATT and CDR2 is SNEGSKA (reference sequence).

The chain has TRBV2 and TRBJ2-3; maybe TRBD1 (6 bases). This CDR3 spans 15 amino acids. Per the germline V gene, CDR1 is SNHLY and CDR2 is FYNNEI. The germline V and J ends were trimmed by 4 bases and 4 bases, with 15 bases remaining between them. In nucleotides, the CDR3 is TGTGCCAGCAGTGCAAGAGGGGGTAAGGCAGATACGCAGTATTTT. It codes for CASSARGGKADTQYF.

The sample holds many counts of this clonotype. The chain has TRBV9 and TRBJ1-3; D is unresolved. The V end lost 0 bases, the J end lost 0 bases, and 10 bases lay between the germline ends. Germline CDR1 and CDR2: SGDLS and YYNGEE. CDR3 length: 16 amino acids. The CDR3 is CASSVDAALSGNTIYF. CDR3 nucleotides: TGTGCCAGCAGCGTAGACGCGGCCCTCTCTGGAAACACCATATATTTT.